Each of the 19 T cell receptor beta chains below was sequenced from the same sample in a study of beta chain features in type 1 diabetes. Findings of the study overall: For Type 1 diabetes patients, all four CD4+ subsets carried TCRB CDR3s that were moderately but significantly shorter.

These receptors are not linked to any known antigen. Expressed TCRB transcripts got sequenced, as all isolated RNA was reverse transcribed. TCRdb's copy holds only in-frame clones and misses some; the assay was immunoSEQ multiplex PCR. The sample holds roughly 290,000 clones, 15% seen once. Sequencing input: naive CD4+ T cells from blood. The receptors originated from a man aged 18 to 35 with type 1 diabetes.

The rearrangement joins TRBV18 to TRBJ1-5; TRBD1 might be the D (5 bases). The germline V gene encodes CDR1 KGHSH and CDR2 LQKENI. CDR3 length: 14 residues. Trimming stripped 6 bases from V and 0 bases from J, with 9 bases between. The chain's CDR3 is CASSSRDSNQPQHF. CDR3 nucleotide sequence: TGTGCCAGCTCCTCCAGGGATAGCAATCAGCCCCAGCATTTT.

The chain uses TRBV5-1 and TRBJ1-2; 7 bases match TRBD1. Germline V lookup: CDR1 SGHRS, CDR2 YFSETQ. Unmatched junction bases numbered 9, after V lost 1 base and J lost 6 bases. The CDR3 extends over 15 amino acids. In nucleotides, the CDR3 is TGCGCCAGCAGCTTGATGCCGGGACAGATCCATGGCTACACCTTC. This gives the protein CASSLMPGQIHGYTF.

This chain connects TRBV6-5 to TRBJ1-2; TRBD1 agrees at 9 bases. Per germline, CDR1 MNHEY and CDR2 SVGAGI. Trimming at V came to 6 bases and at J to 8 bases, leaving 4 bases not matched to a gene. This CDR3 has 12 amino acids. DNA of the CDR3: TGTGCCAGCAGCTGGACAGGGGTCGGCTACACCTTC. Translated: CASSWTGVGYTF.

This clone was counted only a few times. This chain uses TRBV11-2 with TRBJ2-5, with D possibly being TRBD1 (5 bases). The CDR3 runs to 14 residues. Germline V gene data show CDR1 as SGHAT and CDR2 as FQNNGV. Trimming removed 0 bases at V and 11 bases at J, with 16 bases between. The CDR3 loop reads CASSLEETARSQYF. The CDR3 DNA sequence: TGTGCCAGCAGCTTAGAAGAGACAGCACGTTCACAGTACTTC.

This clone has a handful of counts. V usage is TRBV19 and J usage is TRBJ2-5; D call uncertain. V lost 7 bases and J 4 bases, leaving 7 bases between the germline ends. The CDR3 covers 11 residues. The germline gives CDR1 LNHDA, CDR2 SQIVND (reference sequence). The DNA of the CDR3 is TGTGCCAGTAACCGAGGAGAGACCCAGTACTTC. Amino acid sequence: CASNRGETQYF. Full variable domain (outside the CDR3, taken from reference TRBV19 and TRBJ2-5): DGGITQSPKYLFRKEGQNVTLSCEQNLNHDAMYWYRQDPGQGLRLIYYSQIVNDFQKGDIAEGYSVSREKKESFPLTVTSAQKNPTAFYLCASNRGETQYFGPGTRLLVL.

This clone was seen a handful of times. The J gene is TRBJ1-2, the V gene TRBV30; TRBD1 matches at 8 bases. This CDR3 contains 18 residues. The V and J ends lost 1 base and 4 bases, in that order; junction bases with no gene match: 17. The germline V gene encodes CDR1 GTSNPN and CDR2 SVGIG (reference sequence). CDR3 amino acids: CAWSGILPDRGKGYGYTF. The CDR3 nucleotides are TGTGCCTGGAGTGGTATCTTGCCCGACAGGGGAAAGGGCTATGGCTACACCTTC.

J is TRBJ2-1 and V is TRBV9; 7 nucleotides align to TRBD1. Looked up from germline, CDR1 is SGDLS and CDR2 is YYNGEE. The trim removed 4 bases at V and 3 bases at J, leaving 7 bases unmatched. The CDR3 extends over 15 amino acids. CDR3 sequence reads: CASSPGGQGYNEQFF. For the CDR3, the DNA is TGTGCCAGCAGCCCAGGGGGTCAGGGCTACAATGAGCAGTTCTTC.

This clone was recorded a few times. The V gene is TRBV15, the J gene TRBJ1-6, with 8 positions matching TRBD1. Trimming at V came to 0 bases and at J to 10 bases, leaving 8 bases not matched to a gene. This CDR3 has 16 residues. In germline, CDR1 is LNHNV, CDR2 YYDKDF (reference sequence). Written as DNA, the CDR3 is TGTGCCACCAGCAGAGATAGAGGACAGGGAAGATCACCCCTCCACTTT. Translated, it gives CATSRDRGQGRSPLHF.

In its sample, this clone was seen a few times. The V and J genes are TRBV4-3 and TRBJ1-1; a possible D gene is TRBD1 (5 bases). V gave up 2 bases and J gave up 2 bases, with 12 bases separating them. CDR1 is LGHNA and CDR2 is YSLEER in the germline V gene. The CDR3 contains 15 residues. CDR3 loop: CASSQRPGRNTEAFF. The CDR3 coding sequence is TGCGCCAGCAGCCAACGCCCAGGGCGCAACACTGAAGCTTTCTTT.

This clone showed up just a few times. The chain has TRBV7-9 and TRBJ1-2, with a possible D match to TRBD1 (5 bases). V was trimmed by 3 bases and J by 5 bases, leaving 16 bases between them. The CDR3 has 15 amino acids. CDR1 is SEHNR, CDR2 FQNEAQ, per germline (reference sequence). CDR3 coding DNA: TGTGCCAGCAGCTTCGGGGGATCCATAGGTTATGGCTACACCTTC. Translating it yields CASSFGGSIGYGYTF.

The V and J genes are TRBV11-2 and TRBJ1-2; the match to TRBD1 covers 8 bases. The CDR3 extends over 17 amino acids. Germline-derived CDR1 and CDR2 are SGHAT and FQNNGV. Losses at the gene ends were 4 bases for V and 2 bases for J; bases not matched to a gene: 12. The CDR3 DNA reads as TGTGCCAGCAGCTCCATCCGAGCGGCAGGGGGCAACTATGGCTACACCTTC. Encoded protein: CASSSIRAAGGNYGYTF.

This clone was counted a few times. The chain links TRBV7-9 to TRBJ2-6; 7 bases align to TRBD1. The germline gives CDR1 SEHNR, CDR2 FQNEAQ (reference sequence). J was trimmed by 0 bases and V by 6 bases; bases with no gene match: 11. The CDR3 is 18 amino acids. The CDR3 loop reads CASRDHRGEISGANVLTF. The CDR3 bases are TGTGCCAGCAGGGACCACAGGGGTGAGATCTCTGGGGCCAACGTCCTGACTTTC.

V is TRBV2 and J is TRBJ2-5; 8 bases map to TRBD2. The ends lost 6 bases at V and 13 bases at J; junction bases unmatched: 7. The CDR3 is 11 amino acids. Per the germline V gene, CDR1 is SNHLY and CDR2 is FYNNEI. The CDR3 DNA reads TGTGCCAGCAGGACAAGGACTAGCCCGTACTTC. Translating gives CASRTRTSPYF.

This clone is a singleton in its sample. The chain couples TRBV13 to TRBJ2-7; D may be TRBD1 (6 bases). The CDR3 is made up of 14 amino acids. Between the trimmed V and J ends, which lost 4 bases and 1 base, there was a span of 11 bases. The germline V gene has CDR1 PRHDT and CDR2 FYEKMQ (reference sequence). Written as DNA, the CDR3 is TGTGCCAGCAGCTCACAGGGTATTTCCTACGAGCAGTACTTC. Protein product: CASSSQGISYEQYF.

This clone occurred a few times. The CDR3 sequence is CASSPRVDSDTQYF. Written as DNA, the CDR3 is TGTGCCAGCAGCCCTCGTGTAGATTCAGATACGCAGTATTTT. The gene calls are TRBV27 and TRBJ2-3; no firm D call. The V gene lost 6 bases and the J gene lost 4 bases, with 14 bases spanning the gap. The CDR3 is 14 residues long. CDR1 and CDR2 from the germline V gene are MNHEY and SMNVEV (reference sequence).

This clone was detected only a few times. The chain joins TRBV5-1 to TRBJ2-1, with 10 bases identical to TRBD2. CDR1 SGHRS and CDR2 YFSETQ come from the germline V gene. The J segment lost 7 bases and the V segment lost 0 bases, leaving 7 bases of the junction unmatched. This CDR3 region has 16 residues. DNA for the CDR3: TGCGCCAGCAGCTTGGCCCCAGCGGGAGGGGGAAATGAGCAGTTCTTC. It yields the protein CASSLAPAGGGNEQFF.

This clone has more than one count but fewer than ten. V and J are TRBV18 and TRBJ2-7; tentative D call: TRBD2 (5 bases). The ends were cut back, 6 bases at V and 6 bases at J, with 12 bases in the middle. This CDR3 has 12 residues. The germline V gene encodes CDR1 KGHSH and CDR2 LQKENI. DNA of the CDR3: TGTGCCAGCTCTAAATCCGGAGGCGAGCAGTACTTC. Its protein product is CASSKSGGEQYF.

In this sample, this clone turned up a few times. The genes are TRBV21-1 and TRBJ1-3; no check of the table's D call, TRBD1, against the DNA was made. TRBV21-1 is a known pseudogene. This CDR3 is 19 amino acids long. The CDR3 loop reads CASSQANGDRTLGGNTIYF. The CDR3 coding sequence is TGTGCCAGCAGCCAGGCGAACGGGGACAGAACTTTGGGAGGAAACACCATATATTTT.

The genes are TRBV7-2 and TRBJ2-7; 9 positions agree with TRBD2. The ends lost 1 base at V and 0 bases at J; junction bases unmatched: 10. Germline V CDR1 and CDR2: SGHTA, FQGNSA. The CDR3 length is 18 residues. CDR3 in amino acids: CASSLGSPSGTHSYEQYF. DNA of the CDR3: TGTGCCAGCAGCTTAGGATCCCCTAGCGGGACCCACTCCTACGAGCAGTACTTC.